Each of the 16 T cell receptor beta chains below was sequenced from the same sample in a study of blood T cells in healthy people across ages. Next came a second PCR, run for 7 to 11 cycles, which used a sample-barcoded 5' primer along with a J-beta primer mix. Using its own MiXCR run on the 5' RACE reads, TCRdb lists one record per CDR3 protein. This sample carries 650,000 or so distinct CDR3 sequences, around 52% of them seen once, and the ten largest clones take roughly 12%. The sample consisted of blood. The receptors shown here come from a woman of 80 years or more in good health.

The rearrangement uses TRBV20-1 and TRBJ2-1, with 8 bases fitting TRBD2. The CDR3 consists of 15 residues. With V trimmed by 0 bases and J by 6 bases, 7 bases remained unmatched. In germline, CDR1 is DFQATT, CDR2 SNEGSKA (reference sequence). CDR3 loop: CSARDGTRPFNEQFF. As DNA, the CDR3 is TGCAGTGCTAGAGATGGGACTAGACCTTTCAATGAGCAGTTCTTC.

As regards this clonotype: This clone may be a read error of a much larger clone one base away. The rearrangement links TRBV11-2 to TRBJ2-1; the D gene is possibly TRBD2 (6 bases). CDR1 SGHAT and CDR2 FQNNGV come from the germline V gene. V was cut by 5 bases and J by 8 bases, with 16 bases left in between. The CDR3 loop spans 14 amino acids. The chain's CDR3 is CASSIPSVRDEQFF. The CDR3, as DNA: TGTGCCAGCAGCATTCCTAGCGTCCGCGATGAGCAGTTCTTC.

The rearrangement links TRBV2 to TRBJ2-7, with 10 nucleotides matching TRBD1. Looked up from germline, CDR1 is SNHLY and CDR2 is FYNNEI. After removal of 1 base from V and 3 bases from J, the junction contained 3 bases not matched to a gene. CDR3 length equals 15 residues. The CDR3 DNA follows: TGTGCCAGCAGTGAAGGGACAGGGGGGAGCTACGAGCAGTACTTC. This encodes CASSEGTGGSYEQYF.

This clonotype was observed many times. The chain is built from TRBV29-1 and TRBJ2-5; D is uncertain. The CDR3 is 13 residues long. Trimming stripped 4 bases from V and 1 base from J, with 10 bases between. CDR1 is SQVTM, CDR2 ANQGSEA, per germline. CDR3 region: CSVARATQETQYF. CDR3 in DNA: TGCAGCGTTGCCCGGGCGACCCAAGAGACCCAGTACTTC.

This clonotype was recorded many times. The gene calls are TRBV10-3 and TRBJ2-5; 9 nucleotides match TRBD1. Germline V gene data show CDR1 as ENHRY and CDR2 as SYGVKD. CDR3 length: 16 residues. The V segment lost 4 bases and the J segment 4 bases; nucleotides outside the gene matches: 10. The CDR3: CAISGNRDRVGETQYF. Written as DNA, the CDR3 is TGTGCCATCAGTGGAAACCGGGACAGGGTAGGAGAGACCCAGTACTTC.

This clonotype was recorded at least ten times. The chain joins TRBV3-1 to TRBJ2-5; the D is unclear. This CDR3 has 16 amino acids. Trimming removed 0 bases at V and 2 bases at J, with 13 bases between. CDR1 and CDR2 from the germline V gene are LGHDT and YNNKEL (reference sequence). The CDR3 DNA is TGTGCCAGCAGCCAAGAGGGAATGATGAGGCAAGAGACCCAGTACTTC. Amino acid sequence: CASSQEGMMRQETQYF.

The sample holds a few counts of this clonotype. V is TRBV5-1 and J is TRBJ2-5; the D gene is possibly TRBD1 (5 bases). From germline, CDR1 is SGHRS and CDR2 YFSETQ. The CDR3 runs 14 residues. V lost 2 bases, J lost 1 base, and 9 bases lay in between. The CDR3 loop is CASSFRATQETQYF. CDR3 bases: TGCGCCAGCAGCTTCAGGGCTACCCAAGAGACCCAGTACTTC.

Many counts were recorded for this clonotype. The V gene is TRBV29-1, the J gene TRBJ1-2, with 8 nucleotides matching TRBD1. V trimming: 2 bases; J trimming: 4 bases; junction bases outside the gene matches: 12. Germline V gives CDR1 SQVTM, CDR2 ANQGSEA. The CDR3 is 16 residues long. Written as DNA, the CDR3 is TGCAGCGTTGAATTCAGAGGACAGGGAGAATTCTATGGCTACACCTTC. Its translation: CSVEFRGQGEFYGYTF.

V and J are TRBV3-1 and TRBJ2-1, with a weak D call TRBD2 (5 bases). Trimming left V 1 base short and J 15 bases short, with 13 bases between. CDR1 is LGHDT and CDR2 is YNNKEL in the germline V gene (reference sequence). CDR3 size: 12 residues. Here the CDR3 reads CASSQVPYSAFF. The CDR3 nucleotides read TGTGCCAGCAGCCAAGTTCCGTATAGCGCGTTCTTC.

The chain couples TRBV29-1 to TRBJ1-1; no reliable D call. Between the trimmed V and J ends, which lost 6 bases and 1 base, there was a span of 9 bases. CDR1 and CDR2 (germline): SQVTM, ANQGSEA. The CDR3 sequence is 12 residues long. In DNA, the CDR3 is TGCAGCGTCGGACGGACGAACACTGAAGCTTTCTTT. Its protein product is CSVGRTNTEAFF. The variable domain in full, completed from reference TRBV29-1 and TRBJ1-1, reads SAVISQKPSRDICQRGTSLTIQCQVDSQVTMMFWYRQQPGQSLTLIATANQGSEATYESGFVIDKFPISRPNLTFSTLTVSNMSPEDSSIYLCSVGRTNTEAFFGQGTRLTVV.

In this sample, this clonotype turned up once. The chain employs TRBV11-2 and TRBJ2-3; 9 nucleotides line up with TRBD1. The CDR3 length is 15 residues. V trimming: 1 base; J trimming: 2 bases; junction bases outside the gene matches: 1. Germline-derived CDR1 and CDR2 are SGHAT and FQNNGV. CDR3 in DNA: TGTGCCAGCAGCTTAGGGGACAGGGTCACAGATACGCAGTATTTT. The encoded protein is CASSLGDRVTDTQYF.

The CDR3 loop is CASSLDAGRARETQYF. DNA of the CDR3: TGTGCCAGCAGCTTAGACGCCGGGAGGGCCCGGGAGACCCAGTACTTC. The chain carries TRBV7-2 and TRBJ2-5; the match to TRBD2 covers 8 bases. CDR1 and CDR2 (germline): SGHTA, FQGNSA. Trimming removed 1 base from V and 5 bases from J; junction bases left unmatched: 9. This CDR3 is 16 amino acids long.

The chain carries TRBV3-1 and TRBJ2-7; no clear D gene. The J call is uncertain, as TRBJ2-5 better fits the DNA end. CDR3 length equals 14 residues. Germline V gene data show CDR1 as LGHDT and CDR2 as YNNKEL (reference sequence). The CDR3 here is CASSQGWSGRTQYF. CDR3 in DNA: TGTGCCAGCAGCCAAGGGTGGAGTGGTCGGACCCAGTACTTC.

V is TRBV12-3 or TRBV12-4 and J is TRBJ2-2; the D gene is possibly TRBD2 (6 bases). The CDR3 is 17 amino acids. The V and J ends lost 6 bases and 5 bases respectively, with 22 bases between them. DNA of the CDR3: TGTGCCAGCAGGGGGAGGACTGGCGGTTTATATACCGGGGAGCTGTTTTTT. As protein: CASRGRTGGLYTGELFF.

This clonotype was detected a few times. The gene calls are TRBV5-1 and TRBJ2-5; 11 bases line up with TRBD2. From germline, CDR1 is SGHRS and CDR2 YFSETQ. Trimming at V came to 4 bases and at J to 0 bases, leaving 8 bases not matched to a gene. The CDR3 contains 17 residues. The CDR3 sequence: CASSRQGTSGHQETQYF. The CDR3 DNA is TGCGCCAGCAGCCGACAGGGGACTAGCGGCCACCAAGAGACCCAGTACTTC.

Ten or more counts support this clonotype. The gene calls are TRBV7-2 and TRBJ2-5; D not certain. Trimming left V 3 bases short and J 4 bases short, with 12 bases between. Germline CDR1 and CDR2: SGHTA and FQGNSA. The CDR3 extends over 14 amino acids. The CDR3 sequence is CASSFRGDGETQYF. CDR3 DNA sequence: TGTGCCAGCAGCTTTCGCGGCGACGGAGAGACCCAGTACTTC.